This passage covers 19 T cell receptor beta chains from one sample sequenced in a study of T-cell reconstitution after alpha-beta-depleted transplantation in children (dated by TCRdb to between 2015 and 2016). Libraries were made using PCR. Sequencing instrument: Illumina HiSeq 2500. TCR library preparation used molecular barcoding, with unique molecular identifiers applied to normalize quantification of the TCRbeta repertoire. TCRdb passed the public sequencing reads through fastp at Q25 and MiXCR, retaining productive beta sequences. Merged by CDR3 protein, the rows form single entries marked with the most common genes and DNA. Here the sample has 450,000 to 700,000 distinct CDR3 sequences; over 20% occur a single time. The biggest ten clones account for 36% of the sample. The intended sense of this specimen's treatment or condition label: allogeneic hematopoietic cell transplantation with graft depleted of TCRalphabeta T cells and CD19 B cells.

The specimen comprised PBMCs, sampled before TCRalphabeta/CD19-depleted stem cell transplant. The receptors come from a boy younger than two with Wiskott-Aldrich syndrome, due to receive a stem cell transplant.

The chain recombines TRBV7-8 with TRBJ2-3, with no clear D. CDR3 length: 13 amino acids. Looked up from germline, CDR1 is SGHVS and CDR2 is FQNEAQ. V shed 5 bases and J shed 5 bases, with 11 bases lying between them. This CDR3 is CASSTLWEDTQYF. The DNA for the CDR3 is TGTGCCAGCAGCACCCTATGGGAAGATACGCAGTATTTT.

This clonotype showed up many times. The junction departs from the called germline gene at one end, perhaps through a read error. The chain couples TRBV5-1 to TRBJ2-5; 7 nucleotides align to TRBD2. Germline CDR1 reads SGHRS; CDR2 reads YFSETQ. The CDR3 loop spans 13 amino acids. The CDR3 DNA reads TGTGCCAGCAGTTTGGGGGGGAGGGAGACCCAGTACTTC. Its translation: CASSLGGRETQYF.

V and J are TRBV10-2 and TRBJ2-1, with D possibly being TRBD2 (6 bases). The CDR3 runs to 12 residues. V lost 5 bases and J 8 bases, leaving 10 bases between the germline ends. Germline V CDR1 and CDR2: WSHSY, SAAADI. CDR3 in amino acids: CASSISGHEQFF. In DNA form, the CDR3 reads TGCGCCAGCAGTATTAGCGGCCATGAGCAGTTCTTC.

This clonotype has more than one count but fewer than ten. Here the CDR3 reads CASSGAGTRSNEQFF. The CDR3 nucleotides read TGTGCCAGCAGTGGAGCCGGGACTAGAAGCAATGAGCAGTTCTTC. This sequence joins TRBV25-1 and TRBJ2-1; 8 nucleotides line up with TRBD2. Per germline, CDR1 MGHDK and CDR2 SYGVNS. CDR3 size: 15 residues. Unmatched junction bases numbered 8, after V lost 4 bases and J lost 6 bases.

J is TRBJ2-3 and V is TRBV5-1; 9 positions agree with TRBD2. V lost 7 bases to trimming and J lost 6 bases; unmatched junction nucleotides: 3. Germline values: CDR1 SGHRS, CDR2 YFSETQ. The CDR3 has 12 residues. CDR3 residues: CASGTSRDTQYF. CDR3 nucleotide sequence: TGCGCCAGCGGGACTAGCAGGGATACGCAGTATTTT. Filled out from reference TRBV5-1 and TRBJ2-3, the complete variable domain reads KAGVTQTPRYLIKTRGQQVTLSCSPISGHRSVSWYQQTPGQGLQFLFEYFSETQRNKGNFPGRFSGRQFSNSRSEMNVSTLELGDSALYLCASGTSRDTQYFGPGTRLTVL.

The V and J genes are TRBV6-1 and TRBJ2-5; no definite D call. Per germline, CDR1 MNHNS and CDR2 SASEGT. The CDR3 loop spans 13 amino acids. The V end was cut by 5 bases, the J end by 4 bases, with 11 bases between. CDR3 coding DNA: TGTGCCAGCAGTAAGGAGTTTCTAGAGACCCAGTACTTC. Amino acid sequence: CASSKEFLETQYF.

In this sample, this clonotype turned up a few times. This chain uses TRBV5-1 with TRBJ1-4, with unresolved D. The germline V and J ends were trimmed by 6 bases and 4 bases, with 10 bases remaining between them. Germline CDR1 and CDR2: SGHRS and YFSETQ. This CDR3 region has 13 residues. CDR3 loop: CASKALVNEKLFF. DNA of the CDR3: TGCGCCAGCAAAGCTCTCGTTAATGAAAAACTGTTTTTT.

The chain is built from TRBV27 and TRBJ2-5; 9 positions match TRBD1. The CDR3 runs 16 residues. The V gene's germline CDR1 is MNHEY and CDR2 SMNVEV (reference sequence). J was trimmed by 4 bases and V by 2 bases; bases with no gene match: 8. The CDR3 protein is CASSLRGQGVGETQYF. The CDR3 DNA is TGTGCCAGCAGTTTAAGGGGACAGGGAGTGGGAGAGACCCAGTACTTC.

The chain has TRBV3-1 and TRBJ2-7; either TRBD1 or TRBD2 may supply D (5 bases each). The CDR3 contains 14 residues. V was clipped by 6 bases and J by 7 bases, with 19 bases between them. Germline V gives CDR1 LGHDT, CDR2 YNNKEL (reference sequence). In DNA, the CDR3 is TGTGCCAGCAGTCCCACCGGGACGGCGAGGGAGCAGTACTTC. Residues: CASSPTGTAREQYF.

This chain connects TRBV15 to TRBJ2-4; perhaps TRBD2 as D (5 bases). Germline V gives CDR1 LNHNV, CDR2 YYDKDF (reference sequence). This CDR3 is 18 amino acids long. V was cut by 0 bases and J by 1 base, with 16 bases left in between. The CDR3 loop reads CATSRDAEGAPAKNIQYF. In DNA, the CDR3 is TGTGCCACCAGCAGAGATGCCGAGGGAGCACCGGCCAAAAACATTCAGTACTTC. Together with reference TRBV15 and TRBJ2-4, the CDR3 gives the full variable domain: DAMVIQNPRYQVTQFGKPVTLSCSQTLNHNVMYWYQQKSSQAPKLLFHYYDKDFNNEADTPDNFQSRRPNTSFCFLDIRSPGLGDTAMYLCATSRDAEGAPAKNIQYFGAGTRLSVL.

The chain carries TRBV3-1 and TRBJ2-4; TRBD2 matches at 15 bases. The trim removed 3 bases at V and 6 bases at J, leaving 3 bases unmatched. The CDR3 is 16 amino acids. Germline lookup yields CDR1 LGHDT and CDR2 YNNKEL (reference sequence). This CDR3 reads CASSHRTSGRVNIQYF. CDR3 DNA: TGTGCCAGCAGCCACCGGACTAGCGGGAGGGTAAACATTCAGTACTTC.

In its sample, this clonotype was seen a few times. The V call is TRBV5-6, the J call TRBJ1-5, with D unclear. Germline assignment: CDR1 SGHDT and CDR2 YYEEEE. Trimming took 4 bases from V and 0 from J, leaving 11 bases between them. This CDR3 has 15 amino acids. CDR3 residues: CASSRRGISNQPQHF. CDR3 nucleotides: TGTGCCAGCAGCCGCCGGGGAATTAGCAATCAGCCCCAGCATTTT.

This clonotype came up a few times. This chain uses TRBV11-3 with TRBJ2-1, with a weak D call TRBD1 (6 bases). The V end was cut by 3 bases, the J end by 6 bases, with 18 bases between. CDR1 and CDR2 (germline): SGHNT, YENEEA. The CDR3 has 16 amino acids. CDR3 in amino acids: CASSFASGTPANEQFF. The DNA for the CDR3 is TGTGCCAGCAGCTTTGCCTCCGGGACACCAGCCAATGAGCAGTTCTTC. Variable domain in full (rest from reference TRBV11-3 and TRBJ2-1): EAGVVQSPRYKIIEKKQPVAFWCNPISGHNTLYWYLQNLGQGPELLIRYENEEAVDDSQLPKDRFSAERLKGVDSTLKIQPAELGDSAVYLCASSFASGTPANEQFFGPGTRLTVL.

This clonotype was counted only a few times. J is TRBJ2-1 and V is TRBV9; 10 bases agree with TRBD2. V lost 0 bases, J lost 2 bases, and 8 bases stayed unmatched. CDR3 length equals 18 residues. Germline-derived CDR1 and CDR2 are SGDLS and YYNGEE. CDR3 residues: CASSVGPSGRGTYNEQFF. In nucleotides, the CDR3 is TGTGCCAGCAGCGTAGGCCCTAGCGGGAGAGGAACCTACAATGAGCAGTTCTTC.

V is TRBV5-1 and J is TRBJ2-7; D ambiguous. Germline V gene sequence: CDR1 SGHRS, CDR2 YFSETQ. V was pared by 0 bases and J by 4 bases, with 11 bases between. The CDR3 has 14 residues. The chain's CDR3 is CASSLEEFPYEQYF. DNA of the CDR3: TGCGCCAGCAGCTTGGAAGAGTTTCCGTACGAGCAGTACTTC.

This chain links TRBV11-2 with TRBJ2-2; a possible D gene is TRBD1 (6 bases). Germline V CDR1 and CDR2: SGHAT, FQNNGV. The V end lost 5 bases, the J end lost 1 base, and 23 bases lay between the germline ends. The CDR3 contains 19 residues. Here the CDR3 reads CASSTGFSSINKNTGELFF. DNA for the CDR3: TGTGCCAGCAGCACAGGGTTTAGCAGTATTAACAAGAACACCGGGGAGCTGTTTTTT.

The rearrangement joins TRBV15 to TRBJ2-1; the D gene is possibly TRBD1 (6 bases). Looked up from germline, CDR1 is LNHNV and CDR2 is YYDKDF (reference sequence). V dropped 1 base and J dropped 0 bases, with 10 bases sitting between them. The length of the CDR3 is 16 residues. The CDR3: CATSRVRGSSYNEQFF. The CDR3 nucleotides read TGTGCCACCAGCAGAGTTAGGGGGAGCTCCTACAATGAGCAGTTCTTC.

This chain uses TRBV12-3 or TRBV12-4 with TRBJ2-5, with D perhaps matching TRBD1 or TRBD2 (7 bases each). V was trimmed by 7 bases and J by 5 bases, leaving 23 bases between them. The CDR3 sequence is 16 residues long. DNA for the CDR3: TGTGCCAGCACCCCCGAGGGGGCTCCCGGGGGGGAGACCCAGTACTTC. Residues: CASTPEGAPGGETQYF.

The sample holds one count of this clonotype. The rearrangement uses TRBV5-1 and TRBJ2-1; possible D gene TRBD1, 5 bases. Trimming stripped 2 bases from V and 4 bases from J, with 10 bases between. The CDR3 is 14 amino acids. Per the germline V gene, CDR1 is SGHRS and CDR2 is YFSETQ. The CDR3 here is CASSLYTGYNEQFF. For the CDR3, the DNA is TGCGCCAGCAGCTTATATACAGGTTACAATGAGCAGTTCTTC.